Presented here are 16 T cell receptor beta chains from one specimen sequenced in a study of shared clonotypes between healthy human individuals. Profiled with immunoSEQ multiplex PCR; TCRdb holds only in-frame clones, not every one. The sample lists approximately 330,000 clones, roughly 80% occurring once. Sequenced sample: memory CD4+ T cells sorted from blood. Described subset: CD45RA-negative fraction. The receptor set was obtained from a man aged 30 to 45 in good health.

This clone was counted between two and nine times. Distinct nucleotide sequences in the sample also encode this CDR3. This chain connects TRBV19 to TRBJ1-1; the D is unclear. CDR1 is LNHDA, CDR2 SQIVND, per germline (reference sequence). V lost 2 bases to trimming and J lost 1 base, with 14 bases between them. This CDR3 is 16 amino acids long. The CDR3, as DNA: TGTGCCAGTAGTATATTTCCAGGTACGGGGAACACTGAAGCTTTCTTT. Translated, it gives CASSIFPGTGNTEAFF.

The V and J genes are TRBV6-5 and TRBJ2-2; 7 positions match TRBD1. Per the germline V gene, CDR1 is MNHEY and CDR2 is SVGAGI. CDR3 length: 16 amino acids. The J segment lost 6 bases and the V segment lost 0 bases, leaving 7 bases of the junction unmatched. CDR3 protein: CASSYSTGLPAGELFF. CDR3 bases: TGTGCCAGCAGTTACTCGACAGGGCTCCCCGCCGGGGAGCTGTTTTTT.

CDR3 DNA: TGTGCCAGCAGTTACGGGCCTCTTTACGAGCAGTACTTC. It specifies CASSYGPLYEQYF. The chain has TRBV2 and TRBJ2-7, with D unclear. The germline V and J ends were trimmed by 5 bases and 4 bases, with 12 bases remaining between them. CDR3 length: 13 residues. The germline gives CDR1 SNHLY, CDR2 FYNNEI.

This sequence joins TRBV19 and TRBJ2-4; 10 nucleotides line up with TRBD2. Germline values: CDR1 LNHDA, CDR2 SQIVND (reference sequence). J gave up 7 bases and V 7 bases, and 10 bases lay outside the gene matches. CDR3 length: 15 residues. This CDR3 is CASKEREGLGNIQYF. The CDR3 DNA sequence: TGTGCCAGTAAAGAGCGGGAGGGCCTGGGGAACATTCAGTACTTC. Supplemented by reference TRBV19 and TRBJ2-4, the full variable domain reads DGGITQSPKYLFRKEGQNVTLSCEQNLNHDAMYWYRQDPGQGLRLIYYSQIVNDFQKGDIAEGYSVSREKKESFPLTVTSAQKNPTAFYLCASKEREGLGNIQYFGAGTRLSVL.

The chain recombines TRBV18 with TRBJ1-5; TRBD1 might be the D (6 bases). V lost 0 bases and J 4 bases, leaving 10 bases between the germline ends. The CDR3 has 15 amino acids. CDR1 is KGHSH and CDR2 is LQKENI in the germline V gene. The CDR3 protein is CASSPPGARNQPQHF. CDR3 nucleotides: TGTGCCAGCTCACCACCGGGGGCTCGGAATCAGCCCCAGCATTTT.

The rearrangement joins TRBV19 to TRBJ2-3; maybe TRBD2 (6 bases). The CDR3 loop spans 14 amino acids. V was cut by 4 bases and J by 5 bases, with 13 bases left in between. Germline CDR1 reads LNHDA; CDR2 reads SQIVND (reference sequence). The DNA of the CDR3 is TGTGCCAGTAGTACAGCTAGCGTGGTAGATACGCAGTATTTT. This sequence encodes CASSTASVVDTQYF.

This sequence joins TRBV11-2 and TRBJ2-4; perhaps TRBD2 as D (6 bases). The CDR3 has 19 amino acids. Trimming took off 6 bases at V and 5 bases at J, with 29 bases between the two ends. CDR1 and CDR2 (germline): SGHAT, FQNNGV. CDR3 residues: CASRSRTGTSRGSQNIQYF. As DNA, the CDR3 is TGTGCCAGCAGATCTCGAACGGGCACTAGCAGAGGGTCTCAAAACATTCAGTACTTC.

The V gene is TRBV29-1, the J gene TRBJ1-5; 7 bases fit TRBD1. Germline V gene sequence: CDR1 SQVTM, CDR2 ANQGSEA. CDR3 length: 14 residues. After removal of 6 bases from V and 2 bases from J, the junction contained 7 bases not matched to a gene. In DNA, the CDR3 is TGCAGCGTGAGGACAGGCGGTGGCAATCAGCCCCAGCATTTT. The encoded protein is CSVRTGGGNQPQHF.

CDR3 coding DNA: TGTGCCAGCAGCTCCGGACAGGGGGCCAGGCGAAACACTGAAGCTTTCTTT. Its translation: CASSSGQGARRNTEAFF. The gene calls are TRBV7-8 and TRBJ1-1, with TRBD1 matching 11 bases. There are 17 residues in the CDR3. V trimming: 4 bases; J trimming: 2 bases; junction bases outside the gene matches: 9. Germline CDR1 SGHVS, CDR2 FQNEAQ.

This sequence joins TRBV19 and TRBJ1-3; TRBD1 is a possible D gene (5 bases). CDR1 is LNHDA, CDR2 SQIVND, per germline (reference sequence). The CDR3 covers 16 residues. Trimming left V 3 bases short and J 0 bases short, with 12 bases between. Here the CDR3 reads CASSMTGAHSGNTIYF. The CDR3 DNA is TGTGCCAGTAGTATGACCGGGGCCCACTCTGGAAACACCATATATTTT.

There are many counts of this clone. For the CDR3, the DNA is TGTGCCAGCAGCCAAGGAGAGGAGTTTAACACTGAAGCTTTCTTT. It specifies CASSQGEEFNTEAFF. This rearrangement joins TRBV14 to TRBJ1-1, with D unresolved. In germline, CDR1 is SGHDN, CDR2 FVKESK. The CDR3 is 15 residues long. V was pared by 1 base and J by 2 bases, with 11 bases between.

This chain connects TRBV11-2 to TRBJ1-1; D remains ambiguous. The CDR3 has 12 residues. V shed 5 bases and J shed 8 bases, with 12 bases lying between them. The V gene's germline CDR1 is SGHAT and CDR2 FQNNGV. CDR3 protein: CASSPFGSEAFF. For the CDR3, the DNA is TGTGCCAGCAGCCCCTTCGGCAGCGAAGCTTTCTTT.

V is TRBV4-1 and J is TRBJ2-5, with D perhaps being TRBD1 or TRBD2 (6 bases each). The CDR3 loop spans 15 amino acids. Germline CDR1 is MGHRA and CDR2 is YSYEKL. V dropped 5 bases and J dropped 5 bases, with 18 bases sitting between them. The CDR3 loop is CASSKGTIGGETQYF. The DNA of the CDR3 is TGCGCCAGCAGCAAAGGGACAATTGGGGGGGAGACCCAGTACTTC.

The gene calls are TRBV11-3 and TRBJ2-7; 9 nucleotides align to TRBD1. This CDR3 region has 15 residues. CDR1 and CDR2 from the germline V gene are SGHNT and YENEEA. The J segment lost 7 bases and the V segment lost 4 bases, leaving 11 bases of the junction unmatched. Here the CDR3 reads CASSSLRDRAGEQYF. The CDR3 region has the DNA TGTGCCAGCAGCTCACTCCGGGACAGGGCGGGTGAGCAGTACTTC.

The chain uses TRBV5-1 and TRBJ1-6; D ambiguous. Trimming removed 4 bases at V and 13 bases at J, with 15 bases between. Germline V gene data show CDR1 as SGHRS and CDR2 as YFSETQ. The CDR3 is 13 residues long. The CDR3 DNA reads as TGCGCCAGCAGCCCAACCACCCAAGGGCCCCTCCACTTT. It specifies CASSPTTQGPLHF. The whole variable domain, filled in from reference TRBV5-1 and TRBJ1-6, reads KAGVTQTPRYLIKTRGQQVTLSCSPISGHRSVSWYQQTPGQGLQFLFEYFSETQRNKGNFPGRFSGRQFSNSRSEMNVSTLELGDSALYLCASSPTTQGPLHFGNGTRLTVT.

This chain joins TRBV29-1 and TRBJ1-1, with 10 bases aligning to TRBD1. Per germline, CDR1 SQVTM and CDR2 ANQGSEA. The CDR3 runs to 14 residues. The V and J ends lost 6 bases and 1 base, in that order; junction bases with no gene match: 5. In DNA form, the CDR3 reads TGCAGCGTGCGGGGGGACAGGGGGAACACTGAAGCTTTCTTT. This sequence encodes CSVRGDRGNTEAFF.